This T cell receptor beta chain is from a study of blood T cell repertoires in COVID-19. Whole-study context: Samples of COVID-19 (acute and convalescent) were obtained from the United States, Italy and Spain. Sources were T cells, B-cell-depleted T cells, or PBMCs; the material itself was cDNA or gDNA.

Original handling: Amplifying reference gene primers gave estimates of nucleated cell counts. The data were produced by immunoSEQ multiplex PCR, yet TCRdb's version contains in-frame clones alone and is incomplete. Clonal size and the V and J genes are those of that table, whereas D and trimming came from the DNA. The repertoire holds around 15,000 clones, with roughly nine tenths as singletons. Per the germline V gene, CDR1 is SNHLY and CDR2 is FYNNEI. This CDR3 comprises 14 residues. The sample consisted of peripheral blood. The V call is TRBV2, the J call TRBJ1-6; the match to TRBD1 covers 8 bases. The source is a man of 80 years or more with acute or convalescent COVID-19. CDR3 sequence reads: CATRGQRDNSPLHF. The CDR3 DNA is TGTGCAACCAGGGGGCAAAGGGATAATTCACCCCTCCACTTT.